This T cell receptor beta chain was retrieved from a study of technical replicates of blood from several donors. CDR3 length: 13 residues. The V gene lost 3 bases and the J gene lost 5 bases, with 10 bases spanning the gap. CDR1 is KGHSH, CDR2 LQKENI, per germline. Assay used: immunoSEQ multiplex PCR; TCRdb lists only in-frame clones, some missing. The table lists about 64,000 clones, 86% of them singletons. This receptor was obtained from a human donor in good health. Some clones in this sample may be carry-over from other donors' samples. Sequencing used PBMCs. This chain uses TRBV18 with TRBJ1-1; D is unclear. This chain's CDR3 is CASSPGRGTEAFF. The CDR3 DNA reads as TGTGCCAGCTCACCGGGGAGAGGGACTGAAGCTTTCTTT.